Each of the 9 T cell receptor beta chains below was sequenced from the same sample in a study of blood T cell repertoires in COVID-19. Assay used: immunoSEQ multiplex PCR; TCRdb lists only in-frame clones, some missing. This repertoire shows 99,000 or so clones, approximately 85% found once; its top ten account for 4% to 5.5%. Specimen: peripheral blood. The receptor set was obtained from a man in his sixties with acute or convalescent COVID-19.

The chain combines TRBV19 with TRBJ1-2; a possible D gene is TRBD1 (6 bases). This CDR3 has 16 amino acids. Germline assignment: CDR1 LNHDA and CDR2 SQIVND (reference sequence). V lost 4 bases, J lost 2 bases, and 17 bases lay in between. CDR3 DNA sequence: TGTGCCAGTAGTACCGCTGAAATCACAGGGAACTATGGCTACACCTTC. Translated: CASSTAEITGNYGYTF.

Worth noting for this clone: This same CDR3 is encoded by further DNA sequences in the sample. V is TRBV5-1 and J is TRBJ2-1, with 9 nucleotides matching TRBD1. CDR3 length: 16 amino acids. Trimming took 0 bases from V and 1 from J; bases not matched to a gene: 2. Germline lookup yields CDR1 SGHRS and CDR2 YFSETQ. The CDR3 region has the DNA TGCGCCAGCAGCTTGGAGGGACAGGGATCCTACAATGAGCAGTTCTTC. It yields the protein CASSLEGQGSYNEQFF.

This chain links TRBV2 with TRBJ1-1, with unresolved D. Germline values: CDR1 SNHLY, CDR2 FYNNEI. The length of the CDR3 is 11 residues. Trimming took off 5 bases at V and 7 bases at J, with 8 bases between the two ends. Here the CDR3 DNA reads TGTGCCAGCAGTTACTTTAATGAAGCTTTCTTT. This codes for CASSYFNEAFF.

This chain uses TRBV5-4 with TRBJ2-2; 8 positions match TRBD2. V shed 7 bases and J 6 bases; nucleotides not matched to a gene: 14. Per the germline V gene, CDR1 is SGHNT and CDR2 is YYREEE (reference sequence). The CDR3 spans 16 residues. Here the CDR3 reads CASAPWGGRSPGELFF. In DNA, the CDR3 is TGTGCCAGCGCCCCCTGGGGCGGGAGGTCGCCCGGGGAGCTGTTTTTT.

V and J are TRBV6-2 or TRBV6-3 and TRBJ1-1; 7 nucleotides line up with TRBD1. The CDR3 has 16 residues. V lost 2 bases, J lost 5 bases, and 11 bases stayed unmatched. Germline values: CDR1 MNHEY, CDR2 SVGEGT. This CDR3 reads CASSYRTGQEWTEAFF. The CDR3 DNA follows: TGTGCCAGCAGTTACCGGACTGGACAGGAATGGACTGAAGCTTTCTTT.

The rearrangement uses TRBV13 and TRBJ1-5; TRBD1 is a possible D gene (5 bases). CDR1 and CDR2 (germline): PRHDT, FYEKMQ (reference sequence). This CDR3 has 15 residues. Trimming stripped 3 bases from V and 1 base from J, with 10 bases between. DNA for the CDR3: TGTGCCAGCAGCTTGGGGGGGGAAAGCAATCAGCCCCAGCATTTT. Translating it yields CASSLGGESNQPQHF.

The J gene is TRBJ2-5, the V gene TRBV9; the D gene is possibly TRBD2 (7 bases). This CDR3 is built from 15 residues. V lost 4 bases and J 5 bases, leaving 18 bases between the germline ends. The germline V gene has CDR1 SGDLS and CDR2 YYNGEE. The CDR3 nucleotides are TGTGCCAGCAGCCTAAGGGGGGGGCGGGTTGAGACCCAGTACTTC. Its protein product is CASSLRGGRVETQYF. The whole variable domain, filled in from reference TRBV9 and TRBJ2-5, reads DSGVTQTPKHLITATGQRVTLRCSPRSGDLSVYWYQQSLDQGLQFLIQYYNGEERAKGNILERFSAQQFPDLHSELNLSSLELGDSALYFCASSLRGGRVETQYFGPGTRLLVL.

The chain has TRBV12-3 or TRBV12-4 and TRBJ2-5; D possibly corresponds to TRBD2 (6 bases). With 6 bases removed from V and 1 base from J, the gap between germline ends came to 9 bases. There are 13 residues in the CDR3. DNA for the CDR3: TGTGCCAGCAGGGACTACCTCCAAGAGACCCAGTACTTC. Translating it yields CASRDYLQETQYF.

This rearrangement joins TRBV15 to TRBJ2-7; D is ambiguous. V was shortened by 3 bases and J by 3 bases, with 24 bases between the two germline ends. CDR1 is LNHNV and CDR2 is YYDKDF in the germline V gene (reference sequence). This CDR3 contains 18 residues. The CDR3 DNA reads as TGTGCCACCAGCAGGGGTCGGCTCGGCCGCGAGGAATTCTACGAGCAGTACTTC. It translates to CATSRGRLGREEFYEQYF.